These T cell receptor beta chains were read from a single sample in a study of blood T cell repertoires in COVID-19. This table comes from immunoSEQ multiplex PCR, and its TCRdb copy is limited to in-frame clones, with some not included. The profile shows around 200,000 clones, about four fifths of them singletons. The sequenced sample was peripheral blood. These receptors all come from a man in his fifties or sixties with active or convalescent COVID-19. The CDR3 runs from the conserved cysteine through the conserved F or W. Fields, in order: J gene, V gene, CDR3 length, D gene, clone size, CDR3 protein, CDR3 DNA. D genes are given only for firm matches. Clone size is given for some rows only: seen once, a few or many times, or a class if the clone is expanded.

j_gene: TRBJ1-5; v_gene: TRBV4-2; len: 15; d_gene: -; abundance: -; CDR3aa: CASSQEMRTVSPQHF; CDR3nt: TGTGCCAGCAGCCAAGAAATGAGGACAGTTTCACCCCAGCATTTT
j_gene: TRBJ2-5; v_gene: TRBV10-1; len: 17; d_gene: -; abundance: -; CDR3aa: CASSDRAGGYSQETQYF; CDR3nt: TGCGCCAGCAGTGACCGGGCGGGCGGCTATTCCCAAGAGACCCAGTACTTC
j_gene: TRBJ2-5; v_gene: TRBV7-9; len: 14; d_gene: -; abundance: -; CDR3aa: CASSLALGAETQYF; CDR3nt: TGTGCCAGCAGCTTGGCCCTAGGAGCGGAGACCCAGTACTTC
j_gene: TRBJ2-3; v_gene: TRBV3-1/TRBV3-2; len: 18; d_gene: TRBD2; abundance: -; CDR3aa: CASSHWTSGGIRTDTQYF; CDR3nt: TGTGCCAGCAGCCACTGGACTAGCGGGGGAATCAGGACAGATACGCAGTATTTT
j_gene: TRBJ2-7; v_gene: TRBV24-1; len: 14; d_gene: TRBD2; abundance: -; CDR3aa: CATSVTSGKYEQYF; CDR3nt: TGTGCCACCAGTGTGACTAGCGGGAAGTACGAGCAGTACTTC
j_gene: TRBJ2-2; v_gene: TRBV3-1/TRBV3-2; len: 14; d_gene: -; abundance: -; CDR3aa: CASSPSRGTGELFF; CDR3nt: TGTGCCAGCAGCCCCAGTAGGGGAACCGGGGAGCTGTTTTTT
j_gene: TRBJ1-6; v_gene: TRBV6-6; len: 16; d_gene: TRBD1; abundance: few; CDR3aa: CASSYSTTGGNSPLHF; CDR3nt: TGTGCCAGCAGTTACTCGACGACAGGGGGAAATTCACCCCTCCACTTT
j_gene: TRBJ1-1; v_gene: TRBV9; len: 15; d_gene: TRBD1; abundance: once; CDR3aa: CASSGTDRGQTEAFF; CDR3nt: TGTGCCAGCAGCGGAACAGACAGGGGGCAGACTGAAGCTTTCTTT
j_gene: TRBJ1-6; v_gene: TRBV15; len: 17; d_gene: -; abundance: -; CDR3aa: CATSRVGPGQVNSPLHF; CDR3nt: TGTGCCACCAGCAGAGTGGGACCGGGACAAGTAAATTCACCCCTCCACTTT
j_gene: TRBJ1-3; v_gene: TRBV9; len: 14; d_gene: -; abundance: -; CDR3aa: CASSVGAPGNTIYF; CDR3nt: TGTGCCAGCAGCGTAGGCGCCCCTGGAAACACCATATATTTT
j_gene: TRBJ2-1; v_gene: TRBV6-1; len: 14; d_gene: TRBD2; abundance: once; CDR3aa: CASSETGGAPEQFF; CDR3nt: TGTGCCAGCAGTGAAACCGGGGGGGCACCTGAGCAGTTCTTC
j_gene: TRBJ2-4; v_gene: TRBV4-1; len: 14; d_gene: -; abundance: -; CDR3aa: CASSQGAGKNIQYF; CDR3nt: TGCGCCAGCAGCCAGGGGGCCGGCAAAAACATTCAGTACTTC
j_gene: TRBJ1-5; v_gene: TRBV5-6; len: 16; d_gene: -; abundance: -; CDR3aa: CASSSNTGFRNQPQHF; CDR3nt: TGTGCCAGCAGCTCAAATACAGGATTCCGCAATCAGCCCCAGCATTTT
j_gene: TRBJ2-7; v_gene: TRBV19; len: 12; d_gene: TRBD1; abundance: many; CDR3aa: CASSIGQGEQYF; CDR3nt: TGTGCCAGTAGTATAGGACAGGGCGAGCAGTACTTC
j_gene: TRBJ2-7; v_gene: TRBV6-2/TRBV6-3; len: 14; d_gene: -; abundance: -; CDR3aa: CASSQSRTAYEQYF; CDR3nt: TGTGCCAGCAGTCAATCCCGGACAGCCTACGAGCAGTACTTC
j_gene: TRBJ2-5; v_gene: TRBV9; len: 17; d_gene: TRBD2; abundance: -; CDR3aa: CASSVATAGGRQETQYF; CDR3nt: TGTGCCAGCAGCGTAGCTACGGCGGGGGGGCGCCAAGAGACCCAGTACTTC
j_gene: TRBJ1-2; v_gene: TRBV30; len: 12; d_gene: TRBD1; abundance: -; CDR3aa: CATVRDRVGYTF; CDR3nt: TGTGCCACCGTCCGGGACAGGGTTGGCTACACCTTC
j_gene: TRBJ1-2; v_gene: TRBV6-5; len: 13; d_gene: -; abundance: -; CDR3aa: CASSYLRGNGYTF; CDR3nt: TGTGCCAGCAGTTACTTACGGGGGAATGGCTACACCTTC
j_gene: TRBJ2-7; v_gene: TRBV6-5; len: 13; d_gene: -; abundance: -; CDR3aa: CASISGQGYEQYF; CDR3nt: TGTGCCAGCATAAGCGGGCAGGGCTACGAGCAGTACTTC
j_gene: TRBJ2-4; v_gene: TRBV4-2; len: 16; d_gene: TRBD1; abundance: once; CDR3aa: CASSHTGAEFKNIQYF; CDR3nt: TGTGCCAGCAGCCACACAGGGGCGGAGTTCAAAAACATTCAGTACTTC
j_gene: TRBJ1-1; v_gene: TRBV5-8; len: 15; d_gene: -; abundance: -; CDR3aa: CASSRSGNPYAEAFF; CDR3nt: TGTGCCAGCAGCCGCTCAGGAAACCCTTACGCTGAAGCTTTCTTT
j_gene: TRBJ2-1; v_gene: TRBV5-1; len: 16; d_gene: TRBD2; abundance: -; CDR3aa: CASSTQTSGGAGEQFF; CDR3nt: TGCGCCAGCAGCACCCAGACTAGCGGGGGGGCCGGGGAGCAGTTCTTC
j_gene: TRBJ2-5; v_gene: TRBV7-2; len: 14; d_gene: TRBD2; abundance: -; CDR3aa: CASSPTGASGTQYF; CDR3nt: TGTGCCAGCAGCCCGACTGGGGCTAGCGGGACCCAGTACTTC
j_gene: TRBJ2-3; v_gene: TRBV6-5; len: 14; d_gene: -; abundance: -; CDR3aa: CASSYSQSTGTQYF; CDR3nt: TGTGCCAGCAGTTACTCTCAGTCGACGGGTACGCAGTATTTT
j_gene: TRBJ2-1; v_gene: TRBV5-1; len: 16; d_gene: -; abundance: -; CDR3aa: CASSLGGGSSYNEQFF; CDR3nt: TGCGCCAGCAGCTTGGGAGGGGGTAGCTCCTACAATGAGCAGTTCTTC
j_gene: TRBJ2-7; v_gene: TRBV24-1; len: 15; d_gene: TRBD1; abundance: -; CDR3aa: CATSDRDRGAYEQYF; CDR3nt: TGTGCCACCAGTGACCGGGACAGGGGTGCCTACGAGCAGTACTTC
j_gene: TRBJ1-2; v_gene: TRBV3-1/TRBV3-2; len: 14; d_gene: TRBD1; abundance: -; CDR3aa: CASSQGWAGGGYTF; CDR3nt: TGTGCCAGCAGCCAAGGGTGGGCAGGGGGCGGCTACACCTTC
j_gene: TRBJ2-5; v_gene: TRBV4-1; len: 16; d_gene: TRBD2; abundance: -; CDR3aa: CASSQVGGGTKETQYF; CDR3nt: TGCGCCAGCAGCCAGGTGGGCGGGGGGACGAAAGAGACCCAGTACTTC
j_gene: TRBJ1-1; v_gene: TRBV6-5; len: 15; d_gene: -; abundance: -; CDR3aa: CASSVEVGTNTEAFF; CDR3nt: TGTGCCAGCAGCGTAGAAGTCGGTACGAACACTGAAGCTTTCTTT
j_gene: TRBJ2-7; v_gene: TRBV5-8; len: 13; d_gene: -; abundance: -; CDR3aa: CASSRGASYEQYF; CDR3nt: TGTGCCAGTTCTAGGGGCGCGTCCTACGAGCAGTACTTC
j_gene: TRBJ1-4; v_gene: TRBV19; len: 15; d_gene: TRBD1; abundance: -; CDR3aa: CASSIGTGGVEKLFF; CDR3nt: TGTGCCAGTAGTATAGGGACAGGGGGCGTCGAAAAACTGTTTTTT
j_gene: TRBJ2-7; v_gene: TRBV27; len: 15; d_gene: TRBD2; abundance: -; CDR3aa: CASSLLASGPYEQYF; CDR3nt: TGTGCCAGCAGTTTATTGGCTAGCGGCCCCTACGAGCAGTACTTC
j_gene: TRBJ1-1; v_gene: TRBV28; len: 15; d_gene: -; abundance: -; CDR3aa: CASRGAGDQDTEAFF; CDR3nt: TGTGCCAGTAGGGGAGCAGGGGATCAGGACACTGAAGCTTTCTTT
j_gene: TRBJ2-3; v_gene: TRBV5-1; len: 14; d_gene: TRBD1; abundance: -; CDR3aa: CASSRDRATDTQYF; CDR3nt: TGCGCCAGCAGCCGGGACAGGGCCACAGATACGCAGTATTTT
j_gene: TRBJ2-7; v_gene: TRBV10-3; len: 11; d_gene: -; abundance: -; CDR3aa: CAMGSAYEQYF; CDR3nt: TGTGCCATGGGCTCGGCCTACGAGCAGTACTTC
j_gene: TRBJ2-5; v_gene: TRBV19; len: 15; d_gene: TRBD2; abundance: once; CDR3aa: CASSTGTRGEETQYF; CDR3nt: TGTGCCAGTAGTACCGGGACTAGGGGGGAAGAGACCCAGTACTTC
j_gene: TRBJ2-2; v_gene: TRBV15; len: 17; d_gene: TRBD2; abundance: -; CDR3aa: CATSRDEERGNTGELFF; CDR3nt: TGTGCCACCAGCAGAGATGAGGAGCGGGGGAACACCGGGGAGCTGTTTTTT
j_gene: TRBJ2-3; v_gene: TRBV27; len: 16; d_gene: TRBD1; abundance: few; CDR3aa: CASSLPPGGATDTQYF; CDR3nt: TGTGCCAGCAGTTTACCACCAGGGGGCGCGACAGATACGCAGTATTTT
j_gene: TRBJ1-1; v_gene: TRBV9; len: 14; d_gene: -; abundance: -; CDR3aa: CASSVSLSNTEAFF; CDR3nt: TGTGCCAGCAGCGTAAGCCTTTCGAACACTGAAGCTTTCTTT
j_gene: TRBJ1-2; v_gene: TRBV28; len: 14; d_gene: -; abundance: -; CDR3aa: CASSFRQVRNGYTF; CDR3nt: TGTGCCAGCAGTTTTCGTCAGGTCCGTAATGGCTACACCTTC
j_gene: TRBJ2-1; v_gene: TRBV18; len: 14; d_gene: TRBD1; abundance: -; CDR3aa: CASSPGTVHNEQFF; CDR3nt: TGTGCCAGCTCACCTGGGACAGTCCACAATGAGCAGTTCTTC
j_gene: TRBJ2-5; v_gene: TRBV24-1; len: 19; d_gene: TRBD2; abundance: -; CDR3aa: CATSDPVPGLGRPQETQYF; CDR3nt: TGTGCCACCAGTGATCCAGTCCCGGGACTAGGGCGACCTCAAGAGACCCAGTACTTC
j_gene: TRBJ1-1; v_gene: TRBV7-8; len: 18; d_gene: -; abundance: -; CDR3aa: CASSLVASGLQGYTEAFF; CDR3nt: TGTGCCAGCAGCTTAGTCGCCTCGGGTTTACAGGGATACACTGAAGCTTTCTTT
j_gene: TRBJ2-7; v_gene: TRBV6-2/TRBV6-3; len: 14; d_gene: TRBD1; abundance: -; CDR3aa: CASSHQTGAYEQYF; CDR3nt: TGTGCCAGCAGTCATCAGACAGGGGCCTACGAGCAGTACTTC
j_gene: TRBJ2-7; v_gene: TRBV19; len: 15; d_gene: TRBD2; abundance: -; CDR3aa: CASSSLEGLAYEQYF; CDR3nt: TGTGCCAGTAGTAGCCTAGAGGGACTAGCCTACGAGCAGTACTTC
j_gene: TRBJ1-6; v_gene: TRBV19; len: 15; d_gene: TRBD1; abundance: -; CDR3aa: CASSIGEQGNSPLHF; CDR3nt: TGTGCCAGTAGTATAGGGGAACAGGGGAATTCACCCCTCCACTTT
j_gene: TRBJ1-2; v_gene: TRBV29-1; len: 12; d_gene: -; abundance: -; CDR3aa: CSVEQGNYGYTF; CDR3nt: TGCAGCGTCGAACAGGGAAACTATGGCTACACCTTC
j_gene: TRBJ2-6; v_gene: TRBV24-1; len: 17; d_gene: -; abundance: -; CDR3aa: CATSALDSSSGANVLTF; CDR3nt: TGTGCCACCAGTGCTCTGGACTCCAGCTCTGGGGCCAACGTCCTGACTTTC
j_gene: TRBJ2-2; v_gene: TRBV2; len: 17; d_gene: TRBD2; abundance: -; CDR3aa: CASSARGLAGDTGELFF; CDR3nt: TGTGCCAGCAGCGCCCGCGGACTAGCGGGGGACACCGGGGAGCTGTTTTTT
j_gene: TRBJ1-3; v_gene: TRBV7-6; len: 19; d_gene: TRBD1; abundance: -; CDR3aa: CASSRHPGQGRGTGNTIYF; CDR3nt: TGTGCCAGCAGCAGACACCCGGGACAGGGTAGAGGAACTGGAAACACCATATATTTT
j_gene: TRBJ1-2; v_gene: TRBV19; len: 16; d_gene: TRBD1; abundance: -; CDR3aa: CASSASGQDSNYGYTF; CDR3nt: TGTGCCAGTAGTGCATCAGGACAGGATTCTAACTATGGCTACACCTTC
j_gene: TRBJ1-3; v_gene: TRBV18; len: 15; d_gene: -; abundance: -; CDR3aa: CASSTGQVSGNTIYF; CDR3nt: TGTGCCAGCTCGACGGGACAAGTCTCTGGAAACACCATATATTTT
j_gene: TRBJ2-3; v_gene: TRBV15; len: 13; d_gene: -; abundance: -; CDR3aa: CATSRVKPDTQYF; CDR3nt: TGTGCCACCAGCAGAGTCAAGCCAGATACGCAGTATTTT
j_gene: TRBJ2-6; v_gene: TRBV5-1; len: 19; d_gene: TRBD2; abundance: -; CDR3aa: CASSSGTSGSSAGANVLTF; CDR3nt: TGCGCCAGCAGCTCCGGGACTAGCGGGAGTTCAGCTGGGGCCAACGTCCTGACTTTC